The 15 T cell receptor beta chains below all came from one sample that was sequenced in a study of patients and donors after allogeneic stem cell transplantation. TCRdb re-analysed the RT-PCR reads in MiXCR, keeping a single row per CDR3 protein. The repertoire includes some 150,000 distinct CDR3 sequences, about 40% of them detected once, and around 50% sits in the top ten. The sequencing sample was made of blood, either unsorted or a sorted T cell fraction (not recorded which). Every receptor here comes from a human donor who was either an allogeneic HSCT recipient or a stem cell or donor lymphocyte infusion donor (not recorded which). It is not recorded whose cells these are; they may come from a transplant donor.

This clonotype came up once. The V gene is TRBV5-1, the J gene TRBJ2-2; D unclear. Trimming shortened V by 2 bases and J by 1 base, and 12 bases separated the two germline ends. The CDR3 totals 16 residues. Germline CDR1 and CDR2: SGHRS and YFSETQ. The CDR3 DNA is TGCGCCAGCAGCTTTTCTGGGGTTCAGAACACCGGGGAGCTGTTTTTT. Translation gives CASSFSGVQNTGELFF.

This clonotype was observed a handful of times. The chain combines TRBV10-3 with TRBJ1-4, with D hard to call. The germline gives CDR1 ENHRY, CDR2 SYGVKD. This CDR3 has 13 residues. Trimming stripped 3 bases from V and 7 bases from J, with 9 bases between. The CDR3 sequence is CAISEVLSEKLFF. In nucleotides, the CDR3 is TGTGCCATCAGTGAAGTATTAAGTGAAAAACTGTTTTTT.

The chain uses TRBV12-3 or TRBV12-4 and TRBJ1-2, with 9 bases that match TRBD1. CDR3 length: 14 amino acids. V was pared by 5 bases and J by 3 bases, with 4 bases of the junction left unmatched. Here the CDR3 reads CASSVQGADYGYTF. In DNA form, the CDR3 reads TGTGCCAGCAGTGTACAGGGGGCGGACTATGGCTACACCTTC.

This clonotype was seen a handful of times. This chain uses TRBV7-6 with TRBJ1-1; D is undetermined. Germline loops: CDR1 SGHVS, CDR2 FNYEAQ. V lost 1 base and J lost 11, with 17 bases in between. The CDR3 length is 14 residues. The CDR3 is CASSLDPLEREAFF. The CDR3 nucleotides are TGTGCCAGCAGCTTAGATCCCCTCGAGAGGGAGGCTTTCTTT.

This clonotype was observed once. The rearrangement uses TRBV7-6 and TRBJ1-1; no firm D call. Per germline, CDR1 SGHVS and CDR2 FNYEAQ. This CDR3 spans 19 amino acids. V was trimmed by 1 base and J by 4 bases, leaving 25 bases between them. The chain's CDR3 is CASSLVQTPRRAEGTEAFF. The CDR3 DNA reads TGTGCCAGCAGCTTAGTTCAAACCCCCCGACGGGCGGAGGGCACTGAAGCTTTCTTT. Filled out from reference TRBV7-6 and TRBJ1-1, the complete variable domain reads GAGVSQSPRYKVTKRGQDVALRCDPISGHVSLYWYRQALGQGPEFLTYFNYEAQQDKSGLPNDRFSAERPEGSISTLTIQRTEQRDSAMYRCASSLVQTPRRAEGTEAFFGQGTRLTVV.

The chain carries TRBV29-1 and TRBJ1-1, with D possibly being TRBD1 (6 bases). The V gene's germline CDR1 is SQVTM and CDR2 ANQGSEA. V dropped 6 bases and J dropped 0 bases, with 17 bases sitting between them. This CDR3 has 15 amino acids. The CDR3 DNA sequence: TGCAGCGTCCTAGGACAGAGCCCCATGAACACTGAAGCTTTCTTT. It translates to CSVLGQSPMNTEAFF.

This clonotype has just one count. The genes are TRBV3-1 and TRBJ2-3; D is perhaps TRBD1 (6 bases). The ends were cut back, 2 bases at V and 2 bases at J, with 14 bases in the middle. CDR3 length equals 16 residues. CDR1 and CDR2 (germline): LGHDT, YNNKEL (reference sequence). The CDR3 nucleotides read TGTGCCAGCAGCCAATTGGCAGGGGCCCCCACAGATACGCAGTATTTT. Translated: CASSQLAGAPTDTQYF.

This rearrangement joins TRBV12-3 or TRBV12-4 to TRBJ2-1; D remains unclear. V was cut by 5 bases and J by 7 bases, with 9 bases left in between. The CDR3 length is 12 residues. CDR3 bases: TGTGCCAGCAGTACCTCTAGTAATGAGCAGTTCTTC. This sequence encodes CASSTSSNEQFF.

In this sample, this clonotype turned up a few times. The chain couples TRBV4-1 to TRBJ1-5; D gene unclear. The germline V and J ends were trimmed by 2 bases and 4 bases, with 9 bases remaining between them. CDR1 is MGHRA, CDR2 YSYEKL, per germline. This CDR3 region has 14 residues. As DNA, the CDR3 is TGCGCCAGCAGCCAATGGGGAGGGAATCAGCCCCAGCATTTT. Its protein product is CASSQWGGNQPQHF.

V gene TRBV4-3 combines with J gene TRBJ1-5, with D perhaps TRBD1 (5 bases). Trimming cost V 4 bases and J 6 bases, with 13 bases left between them. Germline values: CDR1 LGHNA, CDR2 YSLEER. The CDR3 runs to 14 residues. The CDR3 DNA reads TGCGCCAGCAGCCCAAGACTCGGGGGTCAGCCCCAGCATTTT. Encoded protein: CASSPRLGGQPQHF.

This clonotype was observed a handful of times. The chain carries TRBV5-1 and TRBJ1-1, with 8 bases aligning to TRBD1. V dropped 0 bases and J dropped 0; count of bases not matched to a gene: 7. Germline V gene lookup returns CDR1 SGHRS and CDR2 YFSETQ. This CDR3 spans 17 amino acids. The DNA for the CDR3 is TGCGCCAGCAGCTTGGTAGGACAGGGTCATATGAACACTGAAGCTTTCTTT. Protein: CASSLVGQGHMNTEAFF.

This clonotype was counted only a few times. As DNA, the CDR3 is TGTGCCAGCAGTAAAGTAGGTGGGATCGTTGGCTACACCTTC. Translating gives CASSKVGGIVGYTF. The chain carries TRBV6-5 and TRBJ1-2; no reliable D call. The CDR3 totals 14 residues. Germline values: CDR1 MNHEY, CDR2 SVGAGI. V was trimmed by 5 bases and J by 7 bases, leaving 17 bases between them.

Concerning this clonotype: Since the CDR3 does not end with the conserved phenylalanine or tryptophan, this likely comes from a read error. The chain combines TRBV29-1 with TRBJ1-3, with 8 bases lining up with TRBD1. The CDR3 runs 13 residues. CDR1 and CDR2 from the germline V gene are SQVTM and ANQGSEA. The J segment lost 8 bases and the V segment lost 3 bases, leaving 6 bases of the junction unmatched. CDR3 bases: TGCAGCGTTGAGGCAGGGGGCAGTGACACCATATATTCT. Encoded protein: CSVEAGGSDTIYS.

This rearrangement joins TRBV4-2 to TRBJ1-5, with 7 bases matching TRBD1. Germline values: CDR1 LGHNA, CDR2 YNFKEQ. With 1 base clipped from V and 3 bases from J, the junction kept 6 bases outside the gene matches. The CDR3 spans 16 residues. The CDR3 nucleotides read TGTGCCAGCAGCCAAGTGGGGGACAGTCTCAATCAGCCCCAGCATTTT. Residues: CASSQVGDSLNQPQHF.

The rearrangement joins TRBV4-2 to TRBJ1-4; 7 bases match TRBD1. Germline V gene lookup returns CDR1 LGHNA and CDR2 YNFKEQ. The CDR3 totals 17 residues. V shed 4 bases, J shed 1 base, and the junction held 9 bases outside the gene matches. In nucleotides, the CDR3 is TGTGCCAGCAGCCGGTCACAGGGGACCGGAACTAATGAAAAACTGTTTTTT. As protein: CASSRSQGTGTNEKLFF.